Listed below are T cell receptor beta chains from one sample, sequenced in a study of follicular helper T cells after annual influenza vaccination. The table came from immunoSEQ multiplex PCR; TCRdb's copy has only in-frame clones and leaves some out. The sample records 9,000 or so clones, approximately 86% being singletons. Sequenced material: CXCR5+ CD38- circulating T follicular helper cells from blood, taken 7 days after influenza vaccination. The receptors come from an adult who received the influenza vaccine. CDR3s include the opening cysteine and the closing phenylalanine or tryptophan. Fields, in order: CDR3 DNA, CDR3 protein, D gene, J gene, clone size, V gene. A D gene is named only where the DNA matches it firmly. Size is omitted from some rows. Given values are once, few, many or a class for expanded clones.

TGTGCCAGCAGCCTCGACCGGGAGGGGGAGCAGTTCTTC | CASSLDREGEQFF | TRBD2 | TRBJ2-1 | NA | TRBV4-2
TGTGCCAGCAGCCCTAGGGAAGCCTCGAACACCGGGGAGCTGTTTTTT | CASSPREASNTGELFF | NA | TRBJ2-2 | NA | TRBV7-8
TGTGCCAGCAGCCATCAAGGAGCTGAAAAACTGTTTTTT | CASSHQGAEKLFF | NA | TRBJ1-4 | NA | TRBV14
TGTGCCAGCAGTTTAATGGCAGGACCTGGGGCCAACGTCCTGACTTTC | CASSLMAGPGANVLTF | NA | TRBJ2-6 | NA | TRBV27
TGCGCCAGCAGCCAAGGACGGAACCAAGAGACCCAGTACTTC | CASSQGRNQETQYF | NA | TRBJ2-5 | NA | TRBV4-3
TGTGCCAGCAGTGAAGCGCGGCAAAAGCAGTTCTTC | CASSEARQKQFF | NA | TRBJ2-1 | NA | TRBV2
TGTGCCAGCAGCCCCCAGGCGCGGGGGGCGACAGATACGCAGTATTTT | CASSPQARGATDTQYF | TRBD2 | TRBJ2-3 | NA | TRBV7-3
TGTGCCAGCAGCGTTCGCGAAACAGGGAATGAGCAGTTCTTC | CASSVRETGNEQFF | NA | TRBJ2-1 | NA | TRBV9
TGTGCCAGCAGCTCCGCCGGGCCAAACACCGGGGAGCTGTTTTTT | CASSSAGPNTGELFF | NA | TRBJ2-2 | NA | TRBV7-9
TGCGCCAGCAGCCCTACTAGCGTTAGCACAGATACGCAGTATTTT | CASSPTSVSTDTQYF | TRBD2 | TRBJ2-3 | NA | TRBV5-1
TGTGCCAGCAGGGGGACAGGGACCGTAGAAAAACTGTTTTTT | CASRGTGTVEKLFF | TRBD1 | TRBJ1-4 | NA | TRBV6-5
TGTGCCAGCAGCCCGACCGGCCTTGGCTACACCTTC | CASSPTGLGYTF | NA | TRBJ1-2 | few | TRBV6-5
TGTGCCAGCAGTCCTCTTAATCAGCCCCAGCATTTT | CASSPLNQPQHF | NA | TRBJ1-5 | once | TRBV28
TGTGCCAGCAGCCCTCAAGCGGTATCCTACAATGAGCAGTTCTTC | CASSPQAVSYNEQFF | NA | TRBJ2-1 | NA | TRBV11-3
TGTGCCAGCAGCCTTGGGGGCTCTATGAACACTGAAGCTTTCTTT | CASSLGGSMNTEAFF | NA | TRBJ1-1 | NA | TRBV7-9
TGTGCCAGCACCGCTGGACTAGCAGGCACCGGGGAGCTGTTTTTT | CASTAGLAGTGELFF | TRBD2 | TRBJ2-2 | NA | TRBV7-6
TGTGCCAGCAGCTTCGACGGGCGAAGCACAGATACGCAGTATTTT | CASSFDGRSTDTQYF | NA | TRBJ2-3 | NA | TRBV7-2
TGTGCCAGCAGCTTAAAGCCCCGTGGTAGCGGGGGGACTAACACCGGGGAGCTGTTTTTT | CASSLKPRGSGGTNTGELFF | TRBD2 | TRBJ2-2 | NA | TRBV7-3
TGTGCCAGCAGCGAAAGAGACACTGAAGCTTTCTTT | CASSERDTEAFF | NA | TRBJ1-1 | NA | TRBV28
TGTGCCAGCAGGAGGACAGGGAGCACAGATACGCAGTATTTT | CASRRTGSTDTQYF | TRBD1 | TRBJ2-3 | NA | TRBV14
TGTGCCAGCAGCTTAAAGGGGCCCGGCGGAGTTGGGGAGACCCAGTACTTC | CASSLKGPGGVGETQYF | NA | TRBJ2-5 | NA | TRBV7-6
TGTGCCAGCAGTTTAAAAGGGCGGGGTGGCTACACCTTC | CASSLKGRGGYTF | NA | TRBJ1-2 | once | TRBV27
TGTGCCAGCAGCCCCCGCCCAGATACGCAGTATTTT | CASSPRPDTQYF | NA | TRBJ2-3 | NA | TRBV7-2
TGCGCCAGCAGCTTACCGGGACAGGGGGTAACTGGAGATACGCAGTATTTT | CASSLPGQGVTGDTQYF | TRBD1 | TRBJ2-3 | NA | TRBV5-1
TGTGCCAGTAGTACTGGGAGCTCTGGAAACACCATATATTTT | CASSTGSSGNTIYF | NA | TRBJ1-3 | NA | TRBV19
TGTGCCAGCAAGGAGCAGGGTCAGCCCCAGCATTTT | CASKEQGQPQHF | NA | TRBJ1-5 | NA | TRBV28
TGTGCCAGCAGCTTAGCGGAGCAGGGAAGAAACACCATATATTTT | CASSLAEQGRNTIYF | NA | TRBJ1-3 | NA | TRBV7-9
TGTGCCAGTAGTATAGAAGGAGCGGGAGGGTCCTACGAGCAGTACTTC | CASSIEGAGGSYEQYF | TRBD2 | TRBJ2-7 | few | TRBV19
TGTGCCAGCAGCTTTGGCAGGGATCAGCCCCAGCATTTT | CASSFGRDQPQHF | NA | TRBJ1-5 | once | TRBV11-2
TGTGCCAGTAGCGTGGGACAGCTAAATCAGCCCCAGCATTTT | CASSVGQLNQPQHF | TRBD1 | TRBJ1-5 | NA | TRBV19
TGTGCCAGCAGCTTAACGGGCGGGGGTTCCTACGAGCAGTACTTC | CASSLTGGGSYEQYF | TRBD2 | TRBJ2-7 | NA | TRBV7-3
TGTGCCAGCAGCCAGGATCAAAGCGGAACCTTCTACGAGCAGTACTTC | CASSQDQSGTFYEQYF | NA | TRBJ2-7 | NA | TRBV4-2
TGCAGCGTTGAGTCTGGGAGGATGAACACTGAAGCTTTCTTT | CSVESGRMNTEAFF | NA | TRBJ1-1 | NA | TRBV29-1
TGTGCCAGCAGTGGGGATAGCTACGAGCAGTACTTC | CASSGDSYEQYF | NA | TRBJ2-7 | NA | TRBV2
TGTGCCAGCACCCGGGAGGGGAAGCCACCAATTTCTGAAGCTTTCTTT | CASTREGKPPISEAFF | NA | TRBJ1-1 | NA | TRBV7-8